These T cell receptor beta chains were read from a single sample in a study of regulatory T cells in long-lasting Graves disease. TCRdb analysed the multiplex PCR reads with MiXCR anew, one entry per CDR3 protein. The data contain about 400,000 distinct CDR3 sequences, around 15% of them singletons. The source material was peripheral blood mononuclear cells (PBMCs), sampled at new diagnosis, from a patient treated with antithyroid drugs. The receptors originated from a female donor with Graves disease. Both conserved end residues are part of each CDR3. A D gene is named only where the DNA matches it firmly. A clone size is listed for some rows: how often the clone was seen (once, few, many), or a class if it is expanded.

v_gene: TRBV20-1; j_gene: TRBJ1-4; d_gene: TRBD1; abundance: many; CDR3nt: TGCAGTGCTAGCCGAGGACAGGGGCGGGAAAAACTGTTTTTT; CDR3aa: CSASRGQGREKLFF
v_gene: TRBV20-1; j_gene: TRBJ1-1; d_gene: TRBD1; abundance: NA; CDR3nt: TGCAGTAAAGGACAGGGGAACACTGAAGCTTTCTTT; CDR3aa: CSKGQGNTEAFF
v_gene: TRBV27; j_gene: TRBJ1-1; d_gene: TRBD1; abundance: many; CDR3nt: TGTGCCAGCAGTTTATTACGACAGGGAGATACTGAAGCTTTCTTT; CDR3aa: CASSLLRQGDTEAFF
v_gene: TRBV5-1; j_gene: TRBJ2-1; d_gene: NA; abundance: NA; CDR3nt: TGCGCCAGCAGCTTGGGGCCGAGTTCCAGCTCCTACAATGAGCAGTTCTTC; CDR3aa: CASSLGPSSSSYNEQFF
v_gene: TRBV4-1; j_gene: TRBJ1-1; d_gene: NA; abundance: many; CDR3nt: TGCGCCAGCAGCCAAGAAACCCGAAGGGCTGAAGCTTTCTTT; CDR3aa: CASSQETRRAEAFF
v_gene: TRBV28; j_gene: TRBJ2-3; d_gene: TRBD1; abundance: many; CDR3nt: TGCGCCGCGGGTCAGGGGGAGATTTCCACAGATACGCAGTATTTT; CDR3aa: CAAGQGEISTDTQYF
v_gene: TRBV6-2/TRBV6-3; j_gene: TRBJ1-6; d_gene: TRBD1; abundance: few; CDR3nt: TGTGCCAGCACCTGGGACAGTAGTTCAAATTCACCCCTCCACTTT; CDR3aa: CASTWDSSSNSPLHF
v_gene: TRBV19; j_gene: TRBJ2-3; d_gene: TRBD1; abundance: NA; CDR3nt: TGTGCCAGTAGTATAGGTCGCGACAGGGGCACAGATACGCAGTATTTT; CDR3aa: CASSIGRDRGTDTQYF
v_gene: TRBV6-4; j_gene: TRBJ1-5; d_gene: TRBD1; abundance: NA; CDR3nt: TGTGCCAACCCTCCAGGGGGCACGGGCAATCAGCCCCAGCATTTT; CDR3aa: CANPPGGTGNQPQHF
v_gene: TRBV12-3/TRBV12-4; j_gene: TRBJ1-5; d_gene: NA; abundance: many; CDR3nt: TGTGCCAGCAGCCCCATAGGGGCGGGAGCCCAGCATTTT; CDR3aa: CASSPIGAGAQHF
v_gene: TRBV5-5; j_gene: TRBJ2-1; d_gene: TRBD1; abundance: few; CDR3nt: TGTGCCAGCAGCTGGACAGGGTCCCACAATGAGCAGTTCTTC; CDR3aa: CASSWTGSHNEQFF
v_gene: TRBV6-1; j_gene: TRBJ2-1; d_gene: NA; abundance: many; CDR3nt: TGTGCCAGCAGTGAGGTAGCGGGACAGCTCTCCTACAATGAGCAGTTCTTC; CDR3aa: CASSEVAGQLSYNEQFF
v_gene: TRBV20-1; j_gene: TRBJ2-7; d_gene: NA; abundance: many; CDR3nt: TGCAGTGCTAGAGATCGTCGGGGGACCTACGAGCAGTACTTC; CDR3aa: CSARDRRGTYEQYF
v_gene: TRBV14; j_gene: TRBJ2-1; d_gene: TRBD2; abundance: few; CDR3nt: TGTGCCAGCAGCCAAGATCCAGTTACTAGCGGCCACAATGAGCAGTTCTTC; CDR3aa: CASSQDPVTSGHNEQFF
v_gene: TRBV2; j_gene: TRBJ2-7; d_gene: NA; abundance: NA; CDR3nt: TGTGCCAGCAGTGAGGCAACAGGCCGGCAGTACTTC; CDR3aa: CASSEATGRQYF
v_gene: TRBV27; j_gene: TRBJ1-2; d_gene: NA; abundance: many; CDR3nt: TGTGCCAGCAGTTTCACCCGTGGCAGAGGGATATGGTATGGCTACACCTTC; CDR3aa: CASSFTRGRGIWYGYTF
v_gene: TRBV2; j_gene: TRBJ2-3; d_gene: NA; abundance: NA; CDR3nt: TGTGCCATCCGGGACGCTAGAACGGATACGCAGTATTTT; CDR3aa: CAIRDARTDTQYF
v_gene: TRBV14; j_gene: TRBJ2-7; d_gene: TRBD2; abundance: NA; CDR3nt: TGTGCCAGCAGCCAACCCGGACTAGCGGGAGCGCGGGAGCAGTACTTC; CDR3aa: CASSQPGLAGAREQYF
v_gene: TRBV19; j_gene: TRBJ2-7; d_gene: NA; abundance: NA; CDR3nt: TGTGCCAGTGGTAAAGGCAGTTCCTACGAGCAGTACTTC; CDR3aa: CASGKGSSYEQYF
v_gene: TRBV28; j_gene: TRBJ1-2; d_gene: NA; abundance: many; CDR3nt: TGTGCCAGCAGTCCCTATGCGGGGGCTAGCTATGGCTACACCTTC; CDR3aa: CASSPYAGASYGYTF
v_gene: TRBV6-2/TRBV6-3; j_gene: TRBJ2-4; d_gene: TRBD1; abundance: NA; CDR3nt: TGTGCCAGCAGGACTATGACAGGGGCGGCCAAAAACATTCAGTACTTC; CDR3aa: CASRTMTGAAKNIQYF
v_gene: TRBV7-8; j_gene: TRBJ2-7; d_gene: NA; abundance: many; CDR3nt: TGTGCCAGCAGCTTCAATCCTGGGGGGAGCTACGAGCAGTACTTC; CDR3aa: CASSFNPGGSYEQYF
v_gene: TRBV7-3; j_gene: TRBJ2-7; d_gene: TRBD2; abundance: many; CDR3nt: TGTGCCAGCAGCCTCGGACTAGCGGGAGACGAGCAGTACTTC; CDR3aa: CASSLGLAGDEQYF
v_gene: TRBV3-1; j_gene: TRBJ2-2; d_gene: NA; abundance: many; CDR3nt: TGTGCCAGCAGCCACGGGGACTTCGGGCTGTTTTTT; CDR3aa: CASSHGDFGLFF
v_gene: TRBV12-3/TRBV12-4; j_gene: TRBJ1-1; d_gene: TRBD1; abundance: many; CDR3nt: TGTGCCAGCAGTACAACAGGGGTTTGGGTGACTGAAGCTTTCTTT; CDR3aa: CASSTTGVWVTEAFF
v_gene: TRBV7-9; j_gene: TRBJ1-2; d_gene: TRBD1; abundance: many; CDR3nt: TGTGCCAGCAGCAGCTACAGGGGGCCGGGCTATGGCTACACCTTC; CDR3aa: CASSSYRGPGYGYTF
v_gene: TRBV7-9; j_gene: TRBJ1-1; d_gene: NA; abundance: once; CDR3nt: TGTGCCAGCAGCTTAGCCTACCGGAACACTGAAGCTTTCTTT; CDR3aa: CASSLAYRNTEAFF
v_gene: TRBV10-3; j_gene: TRBJ1-1; d_gene: NA; abundance: NA; CDR3nt: TGTGCCATCACCCGGGAGTCGGACACTGAAGCTTTCTTT; CDR3aa: CAITRESDTEAFF
v_gene: TRBV3-1; j_gene: TRBJ2-2; d_gene: NA; abundance: many; CDR3nt: TGTGCCAGCAGCCTGCAGGCGAACACCGGGGAGCTGTTTTTT; CDR3aa: CASSLQANTGELFF
v_gene: TRBV18; j_gene: TRBJ2-7; d_gene: NA; abundance: many; CDR3nt: TGTGCCAGCTCACCACAGGGGTCGAAGTACGAGCAGTACTTC; CDR3aa: CASSPQGSKYEQYF
v_gene: TRBV27; j_gene: TRBJ1-2; d_gene: NA; abundance: few; CDR3nt: TGTGCCAGCAGGCACGCAAATGGCTACACCTTC; CDR3aa: CASRHANGYTF
v_gene: TRBV4-3; j_gene: TRBJ2-3; d_gene: NA; abundance: many; CDR3nt: TGCGCCAGCAGCCAAGGGTCTGGCGGCACAGATACGCAGTATTTT; CDR3aa: CASSQGSGGTDTQYF
v_gene: TRBV6-2/TRBV6-3; j_gene: TRBJ2-5; d_gene: NA; abundance: many; CDR3nt: TGTGCCAGCAGTTACTCGAAAGGGGGAAAGACCCAGTACTTC; CDR3aa: CASSYSKGGKTQYF
v_gene: TRBV9; j_gene: TRBJ2-3; d_gene: NA; abundance: many; CDR3nt: TGTGCCAGCAGCGTAGAACACCTACGCACAGATACGCAGTATTTT; CDR3aa: CASSVEHLRTDTQYF
v_gene: TRBV5-1; j_gene: TRBJ1-6; d_gene: NA; abundance: NA; CDR3nt: TGCGCCAGCCGGGTTGGGGTCGCCTATAATTCACCCCTCCACTTT; CDR3aa: CASRVGVAYNSPLHF
v_gene: TRBV19; j_gene: TRBJ2-1; d_gene: TRBD1; abundance: many; CDR3nt: TGTGCCAGTAGCAGCGACTCCGGGACAGGGGGAAACAATGAGCAGTTCTTC; CDR3aa: CASSSDSGTGGNNEQFF
v_gene: TRBV19; j_gene: TRBJ1-1; d_gene: TRBD1; abundance: many; CDR3nt: TGTGCCAGTAGCAACCTTCGACAGGGCGAGGAAGCTTTCTTT; CDR3aa: CASSNLRQGEEAFF
v_gene: TRBV12-3/TRBV12-4; j_gene: TRBJ1-4; d_gene: NA; abundance: many; CDR3nt: TGTGCCAGCAGTTTATCCGAGGGTGGGGTAACGGGAGAAAAACTGTTTTTT; CDR3aa: CASSLSEGGVTGEKLFF
v_gene: TRBV18; j_gene: TRBJ1-1; d_gene: NA; abundance: NA; CDR3nt: TGTGCCAGCCGAGTGGGGGTGAATACTGAAGCTTTCTTT; CDR3aa: CASRVGVNTEAFF
v_gene: TRBV9; j_gene: TRBJ1-2; d_gene: NA; abundance: many; CDR3nt: TGTGCCAGCAGCCCTGACAGGCTCGGCTACACCTTC; CDR3aa: CASSPDRLGYTF
v_gene: TRBV7-2; j_gene: TRBJ1-4; d_gene: NA; abundance: many; CDR3nt: TGTGCCAGCAGCCACGACAGGCGAAATGAAAAACTGTTTTTT; CDR3aa: CASSHDRRNEKLFF
v_gene: TRBV11-2; j_gene: TRBJ2-7; d_gene: NA; abundance: many; CDR3nt: TGTGCCAGCAGCTCTAGGGTTGATGTGCGGGTCTACGAGCAGTACTTC; CDR3aa: CASSSRVDVRVYEQYF
v_gene: TRBV12-3/TRBV12-4; j_gene: TRBJ2-1; d_gene: NA; abundance: few; CDR3nt: TGTGCCAGCAGTCCAGGGCATCGAGTGAATGAGCAGTTCTTC; CDR3aa: CASSPGHRVNEQFF
v_gene: TRBV20-1; j_gene: TRBJ1-1; d_gene: NA; abundance: many; CDR3nt: TGCAGTGCTAAAGACAGGCAAGAAGCTTTCTTT; CDR3aa: CSAKDRQEAFF
v_gene: TRBV6-4; j_gene: TRBJ2-3; d_gene: NA; abundance: few; CDR3nt: TGTGCCAGCAGTGAATCGGGGCCCCCAGATACGCAGTATTTT; CDR3aa: CASSESGPPDTQYF
v_gene: TRBV27; j_gene: TRBJ2-3; d_gene: NA; abundance: many; CDR3nt: TGTGCCAGCAGGCATCCTCTCGGAAATACGCAGTATTTT; CDR3aa: CASRHPLGNTQYF
v_gene: TRBV12-3/TRBV12-4; j_gene: TRBJ1-5; d_gene: NA; abundance: many; CDR3nt: TGTGCCAGCAGTCCATCCCGACAGCCCCAGCATTTT; CDR3aa: CASSPSRQPQHF
v_gene: TRBV2; j_gene: TRBJ2-2; d_gene: TRBD1; abundance: NA; CDR3nt: TGTGCCAGCAGTCCCGGGACAGGGCAAACCGGGGAGCTGTTTTTT; CDR3aa: CASSPGTGQTGELFF
v_gene: TRBV28; j_gene: TRBJ2-1; d_gene: TRBD1; abundance: many; CDR3nt: TGTGCCAGCAGTCGCGGGGACAGGAATGAGCAGTTCTTC; CDR3aa: CASSRGDRNEQFF
v_gene: TRBV3-1; j_gene: TRBJ1-6; d_gene: NA; abundance: many; CDR3nt: TGTGCCAGCAGCCAAGTTCGCCCGGACACTACCAATTCACCCCTCCACTTT; CDR3aa: CASSQVRPDTTNSPLHF
v_gene: TRBV4-1; j_gene: TRBJ1-3; d_gene: TRBD1; abundance: few; CDR3nt: TGCGCCAGCAGCCAGGACAGGGGGCTTGGAAACACCATATATTTT; CDR3aa: CASSQDRGLGNTIYF
v_gene: TRBV10-3; j_gene: TRBJ1-4; d_gene: NA; abundance: many; CDR3nt: TGTGCCATCCGGGACACCGCTGAAAAACTGTTTTTT; CDR3aa: CAIRDTAEKLFF
v_gene: TRBV5-1; j_gene: TRBJ1-1; d_gene: NA; abundance: NA; CDR3nt: TGCGCCAGCAGCCTGGACGGGGCGACGAACACTGAAGCTTTCTTT; CDR3aa: CASSLDGATNTEAFF
v_gene: TRBV28; j_gene: TRBJ2-7; d_gene: NA; abundance: NA; CDR3nt: TGTGCCAGCAGTTTACCAATCCAGTTAATCGCGAACTACGAGCAGTACTTC; CDR3aa: CASSLPIQLIANYEQYF
v_gene: TRBV7-9; j_gene: TRBJ1-1; d_gene: NA; abundance: many; CDR3nt: TGTGCCAGCAGCTTAATGGAGAACACTGAAGCTTTCTTT; CDR3aa: CASSLMENTEAFF